This entry lists 15 T cell receptor beta chains sequenced from one sample in a study of neurological immune-mediated disorders. TCRdb reprocessed the 5' RACE reads via MiXCR and lists one record per CDR3 protein. The sample lists some 100,000 distinct CDR3 sequences; over 10% were seen once. As to time point: longitudinal time-point 2. Specimen: PBMCs. These receptors were collected from a female donor with HTLV-1-associated myelopathy (HAM/TSP).

Concerning this clonotype: This could be a read error, since a much larger clone is one nucleotide away. The chain is built from TRBV9 and TRBJ1-1; D is ambiguous. The germline CDR1 and CDR2 sequences are SGDLS and YYNGEE. This CDR3 region has 15 residues. The CDR3 sequence is CASSVHGNGNTGAFF. CDR3 DNA sequence: TGTGCCAGCAGCGTCCATGGTAACGGGAACACTGGAGCTTTCTTT.

This clonotype was detected many times. The rearrangement joins TRBV12-3 or TRBV12-4 to TRBJ1-5; D unclear. This CDR3 region has 14 residues. V lost 3 bases and J 6 bases, leaving 12 bases between the germline ends. CDR3 in DNA: TGTGCCAGCAGTTTGATTCACCCCATTCAGCCCCAGCATTTT. It specifies CASSLIHPIQPQHF.

This clonotype showed up many times. The rearrangement uses TRBV5-1 and TRBJ2-5, with D perhaps given as TRBD1 or TRBD2 (5 bases each). The ends were cut back, 1 base at V and 5 bases at J, with 12 bases in the middle. In germline, CDR1 is SGHRS, CDR2 YFSETQ. The CDR3 extends over 14 amino acids. CDR3 sequence: CASSLILGEETQYF. In nucleotides, the CDR3 is TGCGCCAGCAGCTTGATCCTAGGGGAGGAGACCCAGTACTTC.

This clonotype was found many times. This chain joins TRBV5-5 and TRBJ2-7, with a possible D match to TRBD2 (5 bases). The CDR3 contains 17 residues. Between the trimmed V and J ends, which lost 3 bases and 0 bases, there was a span of 19 bases. Germline CDR1 and CDR2: SGHKS and YYEKEE (reference sequence). The CDR3 DNA sequence: TGTGCCAGCAGCTCCTCTGGAGGCAGGTTCCTCTCCTACGAGCAGTACTTC. Translating gives CASSSSGGRFLSYEQYF.

This clonotype was observed at least ten times. This rearrangement joins TRBV7-9 to TRBJ2-3; either TRBD1 or TRBD2 may fit D (6 bases each). Between the trimmed V and J ends, which lost 4 bases and 6 bases, there was a span of 11 bases. The CDR3 covers 13 residues. Germline V CDR1 and CDR2: SEHNR, FQNEAQ (reference sequence). For the CDR3, the DNA is TGTGCCAGCAGCTACCGGGGGCAGGATACGCAGTATTTT. Encoded protein: CASSYRGQDTQYF.

This clonotype was seen ten or more times. The rearrangement uses TRBV12-3 or TRBV12-4 and TRBJ2-3; 10 bases map to TRBD2. This CDR3 is 15 amino acids long. The trim removed 6 bases at V and 5 bases at J, leaving 8 bases unmatched. The CDR3 DNA reads as TGTGCCAGCAGCCTAGCGGGGGCCTCGGGAGATACGCAGTATTTT. It codes for CASSLAGASGDTQYF.

The sample holds many counts of this clonotype. V and J are TRBV12-3 or TRBV12-4 and TRBJ2-1; tentative D call: TRBD1 (5 bases). V shed 3 bases and J shed 13 bases, with 13 bases lying between them. CDR3 size: 12 residues. CDR3 residues: CASSLGPGSQFF. As DNA, the CDR3 is TGTGCCAGCAGTTTGGGGCCCGGATCCCAGTTCTTC.

This clonotype was seen repeatedly, ten times or more. The gene calls are TRBV10-1 and TRBJ1-5; TRBD1 might be the D (5 bases). This CDR3 has 13 amino acids. Germline CDR1 WNHNN, CDR2 SYGVQD (reference sequence). V lost 11 bases and J lost 2, with 13 bases in between. The CDR3 DNA reads as TGCGCCTCATCCGGGACCGGCAATCAGCCCCAGCATTTT. Residues: CASSGTGNQPQHF.

This clonotype showed up many times. The J gene is TRBJ2-7, the V gene TRBV4-1; D not resolved. Germline-derived CDR1 and CDR2 are MGHRA and YSYEKL. The ends were cut back, 4 bases at V and 2 bases at J, with 21 bases in the middle. This CDR3 contains 17 residues. CDR3 in amino acids: CASSREIQDHTPYEQYF. CDR3 bases: TGCGCCAGCAGCCGCGAAATTCAGGACCATACACCCTACGAGCAGTACTTC.

The sample holds many counts of this clonotype. The chain joins TRBV20-1 to TRBJ2-4; D gene uncertain. Trimming shortened V by 6 bases and J by 1 base, and 16 bases separated the two germline ends. This CDR3 region has 15 residues. Germline V CDR1 and CDR2: DFQATT, SNEGSKA (reference sequence). CDR3 nucleotide sequence: TGCAGTGCGGTGACCCGTCGCGTCGCCAAAAACATTCAGTACTTC. It yields the protein CSAVTRRVAKNIQYF.

This clonotype was found many times. This chain links TRBV6-5 with TRBJ2-5; tentative D call: TRBD2 (5 bases). V was pared by 6 bases and J by 5 bases, with 19 bases between. This CDR3 has 15 amino acids. CDR1 and CDR2 (germline): MNHEY, SVGAGI. CDR3 DNA: TGTGCCAGCAGCGCCCGGGGTAGTACGTGGGAGACCCAGTACTTC. Translating gives CASSARGSTWETQYF.

At least ten counts were recorded for this clonotype. The CDR3 DNA follows: TGTGCCACCGGAACAGGGGGACGAGACGAGCAGTACTTC. Translation: CATGTGGRDEQYF. The chain employs TRBV28 and TRBJ2-7; 8 nucleotides match TRBD1. The CDR3 is 13 amino acids. Germline CDR1 MDHEN, CDR2 SYDVKM. V lost 10 bases and J lost 5; bases outside the gene matches: 10.

In its sample, this clonotype was seen many times. The CDR3 is CARGGYEQYF. Written as DNA, the CDR3 is TGTGCCAGGGGAGGCTACGAGCAGTACTTC. The chain links TRBV28 to TRBJ2-7; TRBD2 is a possible D gene (6 bases). The CDR3 extends over 10 amino acids. CDR1 is MDHEN and CDR2 is SYDVKM in the germline V gene. V gave up 9 bases and J gave up 3 bases, with 6 bases separating them.

This clonotype occurred many times. The rearrangement uses TRBV28 and TRBJ2-7; a weak D match, TRBD2 (6 bases). This CDR3 spans 16 amino acids. V dropped 5 bases and J dropped 0 bases, with 17 bases sitting between them. Germline assignment: CDR1 MDHEN and CDR2 SYDVKM. The CDR3 nucleotides are TGTGCCAGCAGTAAATGGAGGGGCAGTACCTCCTACGAGCAGTACTTC. Amino acids: CASSKWRGSTSYEQYF.

The table lists this clonotype with many counts. The V call is TRBV6-6, the J call TRBJ2-2, with D tentatively TRBD2 (7 bases). The CDR3 consists of 15 residues. Trimming pared 8 bases from V and 2 bases from J, leaving 15 bases between. Per the germline V gene, CDR1 is MNHNY and CDR2 is SVGAGI (reference sequence). In DNA, the CDR3 is TGTGCCAGCCTCGGGGGGACAACTAACACCGGGGAGCTGTTTTTT. Protein product: CASLGGTTNTGELFF.